A selection of T cell receptor beta chains follows, all from one sample in a study of T cell repertoires in cytomegalovirus infection. These receptors' antigens are unknown. TCRdb recomputed calls from the reads with MiXCR, one row per CDR3 protein. Here the sample spans 600,000 to 700,000 distinct CDR3 sequences, roughly 30% being singletons. The specimen was cultured PBMCs, collected from culture after CMV antigen stimulation. These receptors were taken from a human donor in good health (CMV status not recorded). Some clones in this sample may be carry-over from other donors' samples. Each CDR3 is given with its conserved first and last residue. Fields, in order: CDR3 protein, D gene, J gene, V gene. The D gene is left open where the match is weak.

CDR3 protein: CASKRGTGPYEQYF
D gene: .
J gene: TRBJ2-7
V gene: TRBV6-1

CDR3 protein: CSAPAGTDTADTQYF
D gene: TRBD1
J gene: TRBJ2-3
V gene: TRBV20-1

CDR3 protein: CASSIVGQGDQPQHF
D gene: TRBD1
J gene: TRBJ1-5
V gene: TRBV19

CDR3 protein: CASSIGEFSYEQYF
D gene: .
J gene: TRBJ2-7
V gene: TRBV19

CDR3 protein: CASSLSASYNEQFF
D gene: .
J gene: TRBJ2-1
V gene: TRBV27

CDR3 protein: CASSLGPTLNTEAFF
D gene: .
J gene: TRBJ1-1
V gene: TRBV5-4

CDR3 protein: CASPQGAVGELFF
D gene: TRBD1
J gene: TRBJ2-2
V gene: TRBV7-9

CDR3 protein: CASSLAQGPVAQYF
D gene: .
J gene: TRBJ2-5
V gene: TRBV7-6

CDR3 protein: CASYGTGGLNEQFF
D gene: TRBD1
J gene: TRBJ2-1
V gene: TRBV28

CDR3 protein: CAIRGVAGGAATEQFF
D gene: TRBD2
J gene: TRBJ2-1
V gene: TRBV10-3

CDR3 protein: CASIQPGAGNTEAFF
D gene: .
J gene: TRBJ1-1
V gene: TRBV6-2/TRBV6-3

CDR3 protein: CASSQLRVAYGYTF
D gene: .
J gene: TRBJ1-2
V gene: TRBV11-2

CDR3 protein: CASSLSPGQGFGPYNEQFF
D gene: TRBD1
J gene: TRBJ2-1
V gene: TRBV7-6

CDR3 protein: CASSRDRTSGNTIYF
D gene: TRBD1
J gene: TRBJ1-3
V gene: TRBV12-3/TRBV12-4

CDR3 protein: CSAVQSTEGEQYF
D gene: .
J gene: TRBJ2-7
V gene: TRBV20-1

CDR3 protein: CASSRDRGFSWQYF
D gene: TRBD1
J gene: TRBJ2-7
V gene: TRBV6-5

CDR3 protein: CASSPVPNQPQHF
D gene: .
J gene: TRBJ1-5
V gene: TRBV6-4

CDR3 protein: CASSYLLLAGGAEQFF
D gene: TRBD2
J gene: TRBJ2-1
V gene: TRBV6-6

CDR3 protein: CASTTQRGESTDTQYF
D gene: TRBD2
J gene: TRBJ2-3
V gene: TRBV5-4